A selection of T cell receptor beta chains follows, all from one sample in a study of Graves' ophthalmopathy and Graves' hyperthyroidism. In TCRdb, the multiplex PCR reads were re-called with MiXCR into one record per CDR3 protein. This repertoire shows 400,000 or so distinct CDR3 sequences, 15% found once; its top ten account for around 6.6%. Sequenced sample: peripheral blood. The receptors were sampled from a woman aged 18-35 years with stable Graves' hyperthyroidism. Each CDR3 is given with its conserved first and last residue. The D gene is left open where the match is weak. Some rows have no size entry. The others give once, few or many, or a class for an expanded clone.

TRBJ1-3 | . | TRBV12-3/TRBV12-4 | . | TGTGCCAGCAGTCCCGAAAGAAACACCATATATTTT | CASSPERNTIYF
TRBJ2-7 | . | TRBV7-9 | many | TGTGCCAGCAGCTTAATCACGGGCGAGCAGTACTTC | CASSLITGEQYF
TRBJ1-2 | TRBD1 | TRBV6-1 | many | TGTGCCAGCAGTGGCTCCGGAGGACAGGGGCCTGGCTACACCTTC | CASSGSGGQGPGYTF
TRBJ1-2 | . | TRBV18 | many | TGTGCCAGCTCACCACGGGCTCAAACGGAGGATGGCTACACCTTC | CASSPRAQTEDGYTF
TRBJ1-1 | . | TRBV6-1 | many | TGTGCCAGCAGTAGGACTATGAGACGGGGGAGCACTGAAGCTTTCTTT | CASSRTMRRGSTEAFF
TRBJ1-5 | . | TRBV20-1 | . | TGCAGTGCTACAGGACGGGACAATCAGCCCCAGCATTTT | CSATGRDNQPQHF
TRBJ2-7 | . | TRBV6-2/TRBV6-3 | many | TGTGCCAGCAGGAATCAGGACGGCAGGGGGTACTTC | CASRNQDGRGYF
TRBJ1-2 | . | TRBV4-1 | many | TGCGCCAGCAGCCAACCCCAAACGGACTTCTATGGCTACACCTTC | CASSQPQTDFYGYTF
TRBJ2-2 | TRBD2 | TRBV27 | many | TGTGCCAGCAGTTTACCGATAGCGGGGGGTTACACCGGGGAGCTGTTTTTT | CASSLPIAGGYTGELFF
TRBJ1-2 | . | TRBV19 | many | TGTGCCAGTAGTATAGATTGGCGGGAGTATGGCTACACCTTC | CASSIDWREYGYTF
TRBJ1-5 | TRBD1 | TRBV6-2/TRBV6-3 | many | TGTGCCAGCAGTTACACTCCCGGGACAGGGGCCTTAACGGGTAGTCAGCCCCAGCATTTT | CASSYTPGTGALTGSQPQHF
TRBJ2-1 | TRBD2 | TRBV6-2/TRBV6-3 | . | TGTGCCAGCAGTCGAGGACTAGGTCAGTTCTTC | CASSRGLGQFF
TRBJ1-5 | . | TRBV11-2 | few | TGTGCCAGCAGCTCCCGCGGGGGAGATCAGCCCCAGCATTTT | CASSSRGGDQPQHF
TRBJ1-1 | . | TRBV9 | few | TGTGCCAGCAGCCGGGGGCGAGCTGAAGCTTTCTTT | CASSRGRAEAFF
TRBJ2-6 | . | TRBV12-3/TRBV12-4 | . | TGTGCCAGCAGCCCTAGGGTCCAGGGGGCCAACGTCCTGACTTTC | CASSPRVQGANVLTF
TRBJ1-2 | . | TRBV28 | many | TGTGCCAGCAGTCCCATGCCCAGGACCTATGGCTACACCTTC | CASSPMPRTYGYTF
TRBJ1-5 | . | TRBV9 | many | TGTGCCAGCAGCCCGGGGGGGGAACGGCCCCAGCATTTT | CASSPGGERPQHF
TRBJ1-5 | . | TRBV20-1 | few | TGCAGTGTCCTGGCCGGGTCCCTTAATCAGCCCCAGCATTTT | CSVLAGSLNQPQHF
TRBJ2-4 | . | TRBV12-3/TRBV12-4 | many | TGTGCCAGCAGTTTGTCAGGGTGGGACATTCAGTACTTC | CASSLSGWDIQYF
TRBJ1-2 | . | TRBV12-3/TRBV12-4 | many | TGTGCCAGCAGTTTGAGGGACGGGGCTAACTATGGCTACACCTTC | CASSLRDGANYGYTF
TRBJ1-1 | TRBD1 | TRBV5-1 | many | TGCGCCAGCAGCGCAAGGGACAGGGGGCGCGTGAACACTGAAGCTTTCTTT | CASSARDRGRVNTEAFF
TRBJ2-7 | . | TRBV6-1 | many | TGTGCCAGCAGTGAAATGCGGGACGCCGCCTACGAGCAGTACTTC | CASSEMRDAAYEQYF
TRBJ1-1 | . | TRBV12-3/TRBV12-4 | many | TGTGCCAGCACCCTCGGGGCCAATACTGAAGCTTTCTTT | CASTLGANTEAFF
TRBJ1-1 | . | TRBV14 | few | TGTGCCAGCAGCCAAGAACGGCAGGGACCTTTCTTT | CASSQERQGPFF
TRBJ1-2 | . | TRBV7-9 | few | TGTGCCAGCAGCCTAGGGACCGCTAACTATGGCTACTCCTTC | CASSLGTANYGYSF
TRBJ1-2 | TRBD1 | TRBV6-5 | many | TGTGCCAGCAGTTACTCATCGACAGGGGCGCGTGACTATGGCTACACCTTC | CASSYSSTGARDYGYTF
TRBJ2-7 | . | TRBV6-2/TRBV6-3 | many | TGTGCCAGCAGTTACTCCCCTCTTCCAGGATCTTCCTACGAGCAGTACTTC | CASSYSPLPGSSYEQYF